This TCR beta chain appears in the sequencing data of a study of shared clonotypes between healthy human individuals. As for the study in general: Donors, aged 18 to 49, were a couple of women and three men.

This CDR3 region has 13 residues. V shed 0 bases and J shed 8 bases, with 11 bases lying between them. Germline CDR1 SGHRS, CDR2 YFSETQ. Profiled with immunoSEQ multiplex PCR; TCRdb holds only in-frame clones, not every one. Among over a million clones listed, approximately 78% were seen once. Sequences were obtained from memory CD4+ T cells from PBMCs. Subset denoted: CD45RA-negative fraction. The chain joins TRBV5-1 to TRBJ1-1; D perhaps matches TRBD1 (5 bases). The sequence derives from a man younger than 35 in good health. Some clones in this sample may be carry-over from other donors' samples. The CDR3 protein is CASSLAQGVEAFF. The CDR3, as DNA: TGCGCCAGCAGCTTGGCCCAGGGAGTAGAAGCTTTCTTT.